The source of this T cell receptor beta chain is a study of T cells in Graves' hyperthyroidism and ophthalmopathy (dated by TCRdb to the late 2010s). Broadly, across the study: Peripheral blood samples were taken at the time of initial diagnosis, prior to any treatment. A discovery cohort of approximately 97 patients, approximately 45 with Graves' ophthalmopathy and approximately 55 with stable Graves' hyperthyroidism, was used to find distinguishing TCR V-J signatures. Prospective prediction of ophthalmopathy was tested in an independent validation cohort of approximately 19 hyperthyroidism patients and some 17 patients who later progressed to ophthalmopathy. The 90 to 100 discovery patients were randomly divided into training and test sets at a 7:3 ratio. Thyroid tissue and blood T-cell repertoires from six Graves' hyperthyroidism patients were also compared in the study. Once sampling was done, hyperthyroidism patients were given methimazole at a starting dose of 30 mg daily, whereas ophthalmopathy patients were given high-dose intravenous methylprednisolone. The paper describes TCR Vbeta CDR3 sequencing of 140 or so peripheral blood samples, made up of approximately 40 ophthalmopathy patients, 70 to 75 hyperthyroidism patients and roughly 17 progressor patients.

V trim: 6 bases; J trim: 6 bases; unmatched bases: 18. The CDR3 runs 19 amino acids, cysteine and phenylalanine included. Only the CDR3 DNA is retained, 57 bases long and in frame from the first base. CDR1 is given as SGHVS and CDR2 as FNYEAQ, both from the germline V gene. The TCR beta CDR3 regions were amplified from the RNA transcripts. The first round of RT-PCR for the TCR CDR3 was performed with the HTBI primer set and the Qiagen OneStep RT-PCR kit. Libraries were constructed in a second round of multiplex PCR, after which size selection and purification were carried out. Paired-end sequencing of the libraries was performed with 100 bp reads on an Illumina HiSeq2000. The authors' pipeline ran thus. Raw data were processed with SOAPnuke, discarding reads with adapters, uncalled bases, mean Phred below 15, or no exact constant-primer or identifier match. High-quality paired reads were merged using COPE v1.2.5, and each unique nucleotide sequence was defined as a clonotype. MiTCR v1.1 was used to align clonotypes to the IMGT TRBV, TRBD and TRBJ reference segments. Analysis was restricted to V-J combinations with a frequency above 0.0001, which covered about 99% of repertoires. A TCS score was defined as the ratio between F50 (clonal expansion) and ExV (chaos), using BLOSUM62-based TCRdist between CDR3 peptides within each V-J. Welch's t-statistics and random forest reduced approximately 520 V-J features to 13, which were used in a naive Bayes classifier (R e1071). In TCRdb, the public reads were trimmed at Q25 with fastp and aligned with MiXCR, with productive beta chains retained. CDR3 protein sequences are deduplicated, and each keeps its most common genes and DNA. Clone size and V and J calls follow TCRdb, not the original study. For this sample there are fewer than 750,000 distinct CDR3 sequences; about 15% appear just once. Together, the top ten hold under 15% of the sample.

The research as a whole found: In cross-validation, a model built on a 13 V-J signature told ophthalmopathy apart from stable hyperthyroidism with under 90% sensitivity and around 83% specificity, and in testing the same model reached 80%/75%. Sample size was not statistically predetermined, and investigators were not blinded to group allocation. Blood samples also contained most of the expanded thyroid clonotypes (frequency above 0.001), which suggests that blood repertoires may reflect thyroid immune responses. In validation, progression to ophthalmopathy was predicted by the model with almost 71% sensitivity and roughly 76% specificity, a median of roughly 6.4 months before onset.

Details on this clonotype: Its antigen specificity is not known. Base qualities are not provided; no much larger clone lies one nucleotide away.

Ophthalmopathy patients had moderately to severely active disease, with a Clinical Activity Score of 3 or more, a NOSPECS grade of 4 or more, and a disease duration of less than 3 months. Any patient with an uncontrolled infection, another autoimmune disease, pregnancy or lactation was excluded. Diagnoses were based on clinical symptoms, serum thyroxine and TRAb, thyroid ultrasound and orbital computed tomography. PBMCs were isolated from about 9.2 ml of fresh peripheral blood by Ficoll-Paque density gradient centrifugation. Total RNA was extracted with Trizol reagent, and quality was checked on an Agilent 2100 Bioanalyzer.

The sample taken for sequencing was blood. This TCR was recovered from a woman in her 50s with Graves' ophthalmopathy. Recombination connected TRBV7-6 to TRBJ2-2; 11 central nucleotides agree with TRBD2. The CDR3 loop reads CASSPDRVSSSGRPGELFF. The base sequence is TGTGCCAGCAGTCCGGACAGGGTTTCTTCTAGCGGGAGGCCCGGGGAGCTGTTTTTT.